Shown below are 32 T cell receptor beta chains from a single sample sequenced in a study of T cells expressing NK-cell markers (dated by TCRdb to 2018 to 2020). Libraries were made using 5' RACE. The instrument given in TCRdb is Illumina HiSeq 2000. TCRdb reprocessed the reads and lists each CDR3 protein sequence as a single entry, with no DNA. For this sample, the table gives under 500,000 distinct CDR3 sequences. The ten largest account for 6% to 9.5% of the sample. Sequencing was done on a sample of blood T cells: a sorted CD56 or NKG2C T cell subset, CD4+ or CD8+ T cells, or bulk PBMC T cells (not recorded which). The receptors originated from a woman between 18 and 70 years old in good health.

The chain links TRBV29-1 to TRBJ2-7; the D call from TCRdb, TRBD2, cannot be confirmed without DNA. The CDR3 sequence is 12 residues long. Germline-derived CDR1 and CDR2 are SQVTM and ANQGSEA. The CDR3 reads CSVSLDSAEQYF.

V is TRBV4-3 and J is TRBJ2-3; absent DNA, TCRdb's TRBD2 call cannot be checked. Germline lookup yields CDR1 LGHNA and CDR2 YSLEER. CDR3 length: 17 residues. CDR3 residues: CASSQDQLAGPTDTQYF.

The chain uses TRBV29-1 and TRBJ2-1. The CDR3 extends over 16 amino acids. Germline lookup yields CDR1 SQVTM and CDR2 ANQGSEA. CDR3 residues: CSVALGAGSSYNEQFF.

The chain combines TRBV20-1 with TRBJ2-5; TCRdb's assignment of TRBD1 cannot be checked, as there is no DNA. The CDR3 totals 14 residues. Germline V gene data show CDR1 as DFQATT and CDR2 as SNEGSKA (reference sequence). The CDR3 spells CSAPEAGAQETQYF.

The V gene is TRBV11-2, the J gene TRBJ2-4; TCRdb's assignment of TRBD2 cannot be checked, as there is no DNA. The CDR3 has 19 residues. The V gene's germline CDR1 is SGHAT and CDR2 FQNNGV. CDR3 region: CASSFRTSGAGGAKNIQYF.

The rearrangement uses TRBV12-3 or TRBV12-4 and TRBJ2-5; TCRdb indicates TRBD1, and absent DNA this call remains unverified. There are 14 residues in the CDR3. The CDR3 protein is CASSPRVRGETQYF.

This chain joins TRBV6-1 and TRBJ1-5; TCRdb selects TRBD1, and the lack of DNA leaves this call unchecked. From germline, CDR1 is MNHNS and CDR2 SASEGT. The CDR3 spans 14 residues. The CDR3 loop reads CASSLQGDYQPQHF.

This sequence joins TRBV4-3 and TRBJ2-2; lacking DNA, the TRBD2 call made by TCRdb goes unchecked. The CDR3 has 15 residues. CDR1 is LGHNA, CDR2 YSLEER, per germline. This chain's CDR3 is CASRAGGTNTGELFF.

V usage is TRBV9 and J usage is TRBJ2-4. Germline V gives CDR1 SGDLS, CDR2 YYNGEE. This CDR3 comprises 15 residues. The CDR3 reads CASSGDGLAKNIQYF.

The J gene is TRBJ2-2, the V gene TRBV20-1; TCRdb lists TRBD2, though no DNA is available to test this call. This CDR3 is built from 17 residues. Per the germline V gene, CDR1 is DFQATT and CDR2 is SNEGSKA (reference sequence). The CDR3 loop reads CSARAASGRAGTGELFF.

The chain couples TRBV12-3 or TRBV12-4 to TRBJ1-2; as DNA is missing, the TRBD1 call by TCRdb cannot be tested. The length of the CDR3 is 15 residues. Here the CDR3 reads CASNSGTGISGGYTF.

The V call is TRBV6-5, the J call TRBJ2-1; with no DNA, the TCRdb D assignment of TRBD2 cannot be verified. The CDR3 loop spans 16 amino acids. Germline V gives CDR1 MNHEY, CDR2 SVGAGI. The CDR3 region is CASSYQIAGGDNEQFF.

The chain carries TRBV30 and TRBJ2-1; the D call from TCRdb, TRBD1, cannot be confirmed without DNA. The CDR3 spans 13 residues. CDR1 is GTSNPN and CDR2 is SVGIG in the germline V gene (reference sequence). The CDR3 protein is CAWSKVGGNEQFF.

This chain joins TRBV5-1 and TRBJ2-3; TCRdb returns TRBD1, unconfirmable since there is no DNA. Germline assignment: CDR1 SGHRS and CDR2 YFSETQ. This CDR3 is built from 14 residues. The CDR3 spells CASSLDGGVDTQYF.

The rearrangement joins TRBV4-1 to TRBJ2-4. The CDR3 covers 17 residues. Germline loops: CDR1 MGHRA, CDR2 YSYEKL. The CDR3 loop reads CASSQDFSTLAKNIQYF.

The chain recombines TRBV6-2 or TRBV6-3 with TRBJ1-1. This CDR3 has 12 amino acids. Germline V gene data show CDR1 as MNHEY and CDR2 as SVGEGT. Here the CDR3 reads CASRDERGKAFF.

The chain is built from TRBV29-1 and TRBJ2-1; lacking DNA, the TRBD2 call made by TCRdb goes unchecked. The germline V gene has CDR1 SQVTM and CDR2 ANQGSEA. The CDR3 covers 16 residues. The CDR3 loop reads CSVEGTAGTLYNEQFF.

This rearrangement joins TRBV2 to TRBJ2-7; TCRdb's D gene call, TRBD1, goes unchecked for lack of DNA. Per the germline V gene, CDR1 is SNHLY and CDR2 is FYNNEI. The CDR3 contains 14 residues. CDR3 sequence: CASSGTVKSYEQYF. The entire variable domain, with the rest obtained from reference TRBV2 and TRBJ2-7, is as follows: EPEVTQTPSHQVTQMGQEVILRCVPISNHLYFYWYRQILGQKVEFLVSFYNNEISEKSEIFDDQFSVERPDGSNFTLKIRSTKLEDSAMYFCASSGTVKSYEQYFGPGTRLTVT.

The V call is TRBV19, the J call TRBJ2-2; the TCRdb D gene call, TRBD1, has no DNA to confirm it. There are 13 residues in the CDR3. Per germline, CDR1 LNHDA and CDR2 SQIVND (reference sequence). The CDR3 sequence is CASSITGAGELFF.

V is TRBV12-3 or TRBV12-4 and J is TRBJ1-5; the D call of TRBD1 rests on TCRdb alone, since no DNA is present to check it. There are 16 residues in the CDR3. The CDR3 loop reads CASSHTGGVGNQPQHF.

Here the CDR3 reads CSARGGGAGKLFF. This chain connects TRBV20-1 to TRBJ1-4; TCRdb lists TRBD1, though no DNA is available to test this call. The CDR3 has 13 residues. CDR1 is DFQATT and CDR2 is SNEGSKA in the germline V gene (reference sequence).

The CDR3 here is CATSSWRGDWRETQYF. The chain couples TRBV15 to TRBJ2-5; the D call of TRBD2 rests on TCRdb alone, since no DNA is present to check it. The CDR3 is 16 residues long. Germline V gives CDR1 LNHNV, CDR2 YYDKDF (reference sequence).

The V gene is TRBV7-8, the J gene TRBJ2-1. CDR1 and CDR2 (germline): SGHVS, FQNEAQ. The CDR3 sequence is 11 residues long. The CDR3 loop is CASSKGNEQFF.

The chain is built from TRBV4-2 and TRBJ2-5; the D call from TCRdb, TRBD1, cannot be confirmed without DNA. The germline CDR1 and CDR2 sequences are LGHNA and YNFKEQ. This CDR3 region has 15 residues. The CDR3 loop is CASSQRGQGQETQYF.

The chain links TRBV7-2 to TRBJ2-7. Germline CDR1 is SGHTA and CDR2 is FQGNSA. The CDR3 is made up of 13 amino acids. The CDR3 spells CASSLNQPYEQYF.

The gene calls are TRBV10-3 and TRBJ2-3; TCRdb indicates TRBD1, and absent DNA this call remains unverified. Germline values: CDR1 ENHRY, CDR2 SYGVKD. The CDR3 totals 16 residues. The CDR3 region is CAISESGGLSTDTQYF.

The J gene is TRBJ2-3, the V gene TRBV5-4; TCRdb's D call of TRBD2 is untestable without DNA. Germline V lookup: CDR1 SGHNT, CDR2 YYREEE (reference sequence). CDR3 length equals 16 residues. The CDR3 region is CASSAGGLAATDTQYF.

This chain connects TRBV5-1 to TRBJ2-6; TCRdb calls TRBD2, which cannot be checked without DNA. The length of the CDR3 is 20 residues. Germline CDR1 is SGHRS and CDR2 is YFSETQ. This chain's CDR3 is CASSLVYRTADKGGANVLTF.

The chain joins TRBV9 to TRBJ1-6; TCRdb selects TRBD1, and the lack of DNA leaves this call unchecked. The CDR3 length is 16 residues. Germline V lookup: CDR1 SGDLS, CDR2 YYNGEE. The CDR3 loop is CASSVRQDINNSPLHF.

V gene TRBV7-7 combines with J gene TRBJ2-2; as DNA is missing, the TRBD1 call by TCRdb cannot be tested. Germline assignment: CDR1 SSHAT and CDR2 FNYEAQ (reference sequence). The length of the CDR3 is 19 residues. The CDR3: CASSPSILGTAANTGELFF.

The chain combines TRBV5-1 with TRBJ2-1; absent DNA, TCRdb's TRBD1 call cannot be checked. Germline V gives CDR1 SGHRS, CDR2 YFSETQ. This CDR3 contains 14 residues. The chain's CDR3 is CASRDSGGHNEQFF.

The V call is TRBV30, the J call TRBJ2-1. Germline assignment: CDR1 GTSNPN and CDR2 SVGIG (reference sequence). The CDR3 is made up of 11 amino acids. The CDR3 region is CAWSLANEQFF.